The 30 T cell receptor beta chains below were found in one sample sequenced in a study of blood T cell dynamics during melanoma immunotherapy. Noted time point: pre-treatment baseline. Only in-frame clones appear in the TCRdb table, and some are missing; sequencing was by immunoSEQ multiplex PCR. The table has under 4,500 clones, nearly 98% seen once. The specimen was effector memory CD8+ T cells from blood, collected from a patient treated with checkpoint blockade. These receptors all come from a human donor with melanoma.

This clone has a single count. The genes are TRBV28 and TRBJ1-5; D remains ambiguous. V dropped 2 bases and J dropped 0 bases, with 8 bases sitting between them. Germline V gene data show CDR1 as MDHEN and CDR2 as SYDVKM. The CDR3 extends over 15 amino acids. The CDR3 DNA reads TGTGCCAGCAGTTTAGTCCACTATAGCAATCAGCCCCAGCATTTT. It encodes CASSLVHYSNQPQHF. The whole variable domain, remainder taken from reference TRBV28 and TRBJ1-5, is DVKVTQSSRYLVKRTGEKVFLECVQDMDHENMFWYRQDPGLGLRLIYFSYDVKMKEKGDIPEGYSVSREKKERFSLILESASTNQTSMYLCASSLVHYSNQPQHFGDGTRLSIL.

The gene calls are TRBV9 and TRBJ2-1, with D perhaps matching TRBD1 or TRBD2 (5 bases each). CDR3 length: 15 amino acids. Germline CDR1 is SGDLS and CDR2 is YYNGEE. V was trimmed by 0 bases and J by 8 bases, leaving 15 bases between them. CDR3 sequence reads: CASSVGDLEGHEQFF. The CDR3, as DNA: TGTGCCAGCAGCGTAGGGGACCTCGAGGGTCATGAGCAGTTCTTC. Together with reference TRBV9 and TRBJ2-1, the CDR3 gives the full variable domain: DSGVTQTPKHLITATGQRVTLRCSPRSGDLSVYWYQQSLDQGLQFLIQYYNGEERAKGNILERFSAQQFPDLHSELNLSSLELGDSALYFCASSVGDLEGHEQFFGPGTRLTVL.

The V and J genes are TRBV2 and TRBJ1-1; no reliable D call. The length of the CDR3 is 15 residues. Looked up from germline, CDR1 is SNHLY and CDR2 is FYNNEI. The V gene lost 1 base and the J gene lost 0 bases, with 9 bases spanning the gap. The CDR3 loop reads CASSEGIALNTEAFF. In DNA, the CDR3 is TGTGCCAGCAGTGAAGGGATAGCCTTGAACACTGAAGCTTTCTTT.

V is TRBV27 and J is TRBJ1-5, with 8 bases identical to TRBD1. Germline CDR1 reads MNHEY; CDR2 reads SMNVEV (reference sequence). This CDR3 comprises 15 residues. V gave up 3 bases and J gave up 4 bases; unmatched junction bases: 5. The CDR3: CASSFPDRVNQPQHF. The DNA of the CDR3 is TGTGCCAGCAGTTTCCCGGACAGGGTAAATCAGCCCCAGCATTTT.

This sequence joins TRBV7-8 and TRBJ2-6, with D maybe TRBD1 (6 bases). Germline V gives CDR1 SGHVS, CDR2 FQNEAQ. Trimming removed 5 bases at V and 0 bases at J, with 14 bases between. There are 17 residues in the CDR3. Here the CDR3 reads CASSARGKDSGANVLTF. CDR3 nucleotides: TGTGCCAGCAGCGCCAGGGGAAAGGACTCTGGGGCCAACGTCCTGACTTTC.

The V call is TRBV4-2, the J call TRBJ2-3; 7 bases match TRBD2. V trimming: 0 bases; J trimming: 4 bases; junction bases outside the gene matches: 4. Germline lookup yields CDR1 LGHNA and CDR2 YNFKEQ. The CDR3 runs 15 residues. CDR3 residues: CASSQDGGRADTQYF. The CDR3 DNA reads as TGTGCCAGCAGCCAAGATGGTGGGAGGGCAGATACGCAGTATTTT.

The chain employs TRBV29-1 and TRBJ2-4; unclear D gene. Germline V gene data show CDR1 as SQVTM and CDR2 as ANQGSEA. This CDR3 spans 13 amino acids. In nucleotides, the CDR3 is TGCATCTCAGCAGTCCGAGCCAAAAACATTCAGTACTTC. This encodes CISAVRAKNIQYF.

The genes are TRBV18 and TRBJ1-2; no clear D gene. The V gene lost 3 bases and the J gene lost 5 bases, with 13 bases spanning the gap. The CDR3 is made up of 14 amino acids. The germline CDR1 and CDR2 sequences are KGHSH and LQKENI. CDR3 loop: CASSPRSVAYGYTF. CDR3 coding DNA: TGTGCCAGCTCACCGAGATCGGTTGCGTATGGCTACACCTTC.

The chain links TRBV9 to TRBJ2-1, with D uncertain. The CDR3 runs to 15 residues. The germline V gene has CDR1 SGDLS and CDR2 YYNGEE. Trimming removed 0 bases from V and 0 bases from J, with 7 bases in between. Here the CDR3 DNA reads TGTGCCAGCAGCGTAGAGGTGAGCTCCTACAATGAGCAGTTCTTC. Translated: CASSVEVSSYNEQFF.

This CDR3 reads CSVEDSNQPQHF. The CDR3 coding sequence is TGCAGCGTTGAGGATAGCAATCAGCCCCAGCATTTT. The chain carries TRBV29-1 and TRBJ1-5; D remains unclear. Germline CDR1 is SQVTM and CDR2 is ANQGSEA. V was trimmed by 3 bases and J by 0 bases, leaving 3 bases between them. The CDR3 is 12 amino acids.

This sequence joins TRBV7-6 and TRBJ1-2, with no clear D. The CDR3 extends over 13 amino acids. V was clipped by 3 bases and J by 7 bases, with 12 bases between them. Germline CDR1 SGHVS, CDR2 FNYEAQ. CDR3 sequence reads: CASSFSAVSGYTF. CDR3 DNA sequence: TGTGCCAGCAGCTTTTCCGCAGTGTCTGGCTACACCTTC. Full variable domain (missing parts from reference TRBV7-6 and TRBJ1-2): GAGVSQSPRYKVTKRGQDVALRCDPISGHVSLYWYRQALGQGPEFLTYFNYEAQQDKSGLPNDRFSAERPEGSISTLTIQRTEQRDSAMYRCASSFSAVSGYTFGSGTRLTVV.

The sample holds one count of this clone. The chain joins TRBV10-3 to TRBJ2-3; 7 nucleotides match TRBD2. Germline-derived CDR1 and CDR2 are ENHRY and SYGVKD. The CDR3 runs 17 residues. Germline trimming cut 2 bases from V and 4 bases from J; bases unmatched to any gene: 12. The CDR3 region is CAISERAGGSIADTQYF. The DNA for the CDR3 is TGTGCCATCAGTGAGCGAGCAGGCGGGAGTATCGCAGATACGCAGTATTTT.

The chain has TRBV7-9 and TRBJ2-7; 9 bases are shared with TRBD2. V lost 0 bases, J lost 5 bases, and 5 bases stayed unmatched. Germline loops: CDR1 SEHNR, CDR2 FQNEAQ (reference sequence). This CDR3 spans 15 amino acids. The CDR3 is CASSLASGSRDEQYF. In DNA, the CDR3 is TGTGCCAGCAGCTTAGCTAGCGGGAGCAGGGACGAGCAGTACTTC.

The V and J genes are TRBV19 and TRBJ1-5; no definite D call. This CDR3 has 15 amino acids. The germline V gene has CDR1 LNHDA and CDR2 SQIVND (reference sequence). The germline V and J ends were trimmed by 1 base and 0 bases, with 7 bases remaining between them. CDR3 residues: CASSIAVYSNQPQHF. CDR3 coding DNA: TGTGCCAGTAGTATAGCGGTCTATAGCAATCAGCCCCAGCATTTT.

The rearrangement links TRBV28 to TRBJ2-5; possible D gene TRBD2, 6 bases. V gave up 2 bases and J gave up 0 bases, with 7 bases separating them. The CDR3 covers 14 residues. Germline V gene sequence: CDR1 MDHEN, CDR2 SYDVKM. CDR3: CASSLRDYQETQYF. The CDR3 nucleotides are TGTGCCAGCAGTTTACGGGACTACCAAGAGACCCAGTACTTC.

The chain links TRBV21-1 to TRBJ2-1; the D call of TRBD2 is as the table states it, not checked on the DNA. TRBV21-1 is a pseudogene locus. This CDR3 spans 16 amino acids. The CDR3: CASSKEGGTVNNEQFF. CDR3 DNA sequence: TGTGCCAGCAGCAAAGAAGGCGGGACTGTTAACAATGAGCAGTTCTTC.

The genes are TRBV10-1 and TRBJ2-4; TRBD2 agrees at 11 bases. This CDR3 comprises 18 residues. With V trimmed by 11 bases and J by 0 bases, 15 bases remained unmatched. CDR1 and CDR2 from the germline V gene are WNHNN and SYGVQD (reference sequence). The CDR3: CAGTSTSGVSLAKNIQYF. The CDR3 DNA is TGCGCCGGAACCTCGACTAGCGGGGTGTCACTAGCCAAAAACATTCAGTACTTC.

The rearrangement joins TRBV9 to TRBJ1-2, with no clear D. V was shortened by 1 base and J by 5 bases, with 6 bases between the two germline ends. Germline V gene data show CDR1 as SGDLS and CDR2 as YYNGEE. The CDR3 sequence is 12 residues long. CDR3: CASSVRGYGYTF. The CDR3 nucleotides read TGTGCCAGCAGCGTACGAGGGTATGGCTACACCTTC. Together with reference TRBV9 and TRBJ1-2, the CDR3 gives the full variable domain: DSGVTQTPKHLITATGQRVTLRCSPRSGDLSVYWYQQSLDQGLQFLIQYYNGEERAKGNILERFSAQQFPDLHSELNLSSLELGDSALYFCASSVRGYGYTFGSGTRLTVV.

The V gene is TRBV4-1, the J gene TRBJ1-5, with D unclear. Between the trimmed V and J ends, which lost 1 base and 5 bases, there was a span of 9 bases. This CDR3 spans 14 amino acids. Germline CDR1 is MGHRA and CDR2 is YSYEKL. The CDR3 sequence is CASSQALGDQPQHF. The DNA for the CDR3 is TGCGCCAGCAGCCAAGCACTTGGGGATCAGCCCCAGCATTTT.

The rearrangement links TRBV4-1 to TRBJ2-1; a possible D gene is TRBD1 (5 bases). With 0 bases removed from V and 6 bases from J, the gap between germline ends came to 12 bases. Germline V gene sequence: CDR1 MGHRA, CDR2 YSYEKL. The length of the CDR3 is 15 residues. The CDR3 loop is CASSQDRSGINEQFF. The CDR3 nucleotides are TGCGCCAGCAGCCAAGATCGGTCAGGGATCAATGAGCAGTTCTTC.

The chain is built from TRBV5-1 and TRBJ2-5; D might be TRBD2 (6 bases). The V and J ends lost 8 bases and 5 bases respectively, with 16 bases between them. This CDR3 region has 13 residues. Germline V lookup: CDR1 SGHRS, CDR2 YFSETQ. CDR3 amino acids: CASRGLVLETQYF. DNA of the CDR3: TGCGCCAGTAGGGGACTTGTATTGGAGACCCAGTACTTC.

The V gene is TRBV2, the J gene TRBJ2-7, with 7 nucleotides matching TRBD2. J was trimmed by 5 bases and V by 8 bases; bases with no gene match: 6. The CDR3 is 12 residues long. Germline V CDR1 and CDR2: SNHLY, FYNNEI. CDR3 protein: CASGRGSNEQYF. The DNA of the CDR3 is TGTGCCAGCGGGCGGGGGTCCAACGAGCAGTACTTC.

The rearrangement links TRBV11-2 to TRBJ2-1; 7 bases line up with TRBD2. The CDR3 length is 14 residues. Germline V gene sequence: CDR1 SGHAT, CDR2 FQNNGV. Unmatched junction bases numbered 4, after V lost 5 bases and J lost 3 bases. This chain's CDR3 is CASSHRGDYNEQFF. DNA for the CDR3: TGTGCCAGCAGCCATCGGGGGGACTACAATGAGCAGTTCTTC.

The J gene is TRBJ2-1, the V gene TRBV11-2; D possibly uses TRBD1 or TRBD2 (6 bases each). The germline V and J ends were trimmed by 6 bases and 4 bases, with 16 bases remaining between them. Germline V lookup: CDR1 SGHAT, CDR2 FQNNGV. CDR3 length equals 15 residues. The CDR3 region has the DNA TGTGCCAGCAGACGAGGGGGGCTGCCTTACAATGAGCAGTTCTTC. Residues: CASRRGGLPYNEQFF.

This sequence joins TRBV5-6 and TRBJ2-2; 7 bases agree with TRBD1. The CDR3 totals 16 residues. Trimming at V came to 4 bases and at J to 6 bases, leaving 12 bases not matched to a gene. Germline CDR1 SGHDT, CDR2 YYEEEE. The CDR3, as DNA: TGTGCCAGCAGCGACAGGGCTATGGTTGGAGCCGGGGAGCTGTTTTTT. It specifies CASSDRAMVGAGELFF.

V is TRBV2 and J is TRBJ1-1; weak D call: TRBD1 (5 bases). Germline values: CDR1 SNHLY, CDR2 FYNNEI. This CDR3 has 13 residues. Trimming removed 10 bases at V and 0 bases at J, with 12 bases between. The CDR3, as DNA: TGTGCCACGAGGGCAGGGATGAACACTGAAGCTTTCTTT. It is translated as CATRAGMNTEAFF.

This rearrangement joins TRBV21-1 to TRBJ1-3; the DNA was not compared with TRBD1, the D call given in the table. TRBV21-1 is listed as a pseudogene. The CDR3 loop spans 17 amino acids. This CDR3 is CASSKVSDRNSGNTIYF. The CDR3 region has the DNA TGTGCCAGCAGCAAAGTGAGCGACAGAAACTCTGGAAACACCATATATTTT.

The rearrangement joins TRBV9 to TRBJ1-3; 7 bases agree with TRBD1. Germline V gene lookup returns CDR1 SGDLS and CDR2 YYNGEE. J was trimmed by 0 bases and V by 8 bases; bases with no gene match: 5. The CDR3 extends over 14 amino acids. The CDR3 region is CASRQGVSGNTIYF. The CDR3 bases are TGTGCCAGTCGACAGGGAGTCTCTGGAAACACCATATATTTT.

The rearrangement uses TRBV27 and TRBJ1-2; weak D call: TRBD1 (6 bases). Germline assignment: CDR1 MNHEY and CDR2 SMNVEV (reference sequence). The CDR3 covers 14 residues. Trimming stripped 6 bases from V and 6 bases from J, with 17 bases between. CDR3: CASRLAGGSDGYTF. The CDR3 nucleotides read TGTGCCAGCAGACTCGCCGGGGGCAGCGATGGCTACACCTTC.

The chain joins TRBV11-3 to TRBJ2-1; 7 positions agree with TRBD2. Trimming removed 3 bases from V and 10 bases from J; junction bases left unmatched: 3. In germline, CDR1 is SGHNT, CDR2 YENEEA. The CDR3 contains 12 residues. In nucleotides, the CDR3 is TGTGCCAGCAGCTTGCCCGGGAGGGAGCAGTTCTTC. Its protein is CASSLPGREQFF.